This entry lists 24 T cell receptor beta chains sequenced from one sample in a study of T cell responses to AZD1222 COVID-19 vaccine. TCRdb's table, derived via immunoSEQ multiplex PCR, lists solely in-frame clones and lacks some. Of 150,000 to 200,000 clones listed, roughly 91% were seen once; the top ten hold approximately 1.6%. The sample was peripheral blood, taken on day 0 of AZD1222 vaccination. Source of these receptors: an adult in good health.

A single count supports this clone. V and J are TRBV6-5 and TRBJ2-7, with D tentatively TRBD2 (5 bases). The V gene's germline CDR1 is MNHEY and CDR2 SVGAGI. This CDR3 is 13 amino acids long. Trimming shortened V by 6 bases and J by 2 bases, and 11 bases separated the two germline ends. CDR3 nucleotides: TGTGCCAGCAGGCCCTCGGGGACCTACGAGCAGTACGTC. This encodes CASRPSGTYEQYV.

This sequence joins TRBV3-1 (or the pseudogene TRBV3-2) and TRBJ2-4, with D perhaps TRBD1 (8 bases). CDR1 and CDR2 from the germline V gene are LGHDT and YNNKEL (reference sequence). V lost 6 bases, J lost 5 bases, and 17 bases lay in between. The CDR3 contains 15 residues. The CDR3 bases are TGTGCCAGCAGGCGCGAAACAGGGGGGGAAAACATTCAGTACTTC. It yields the protein CASRRETGGENIQYF.

The chain employs TRBV5-5 and TRBJ2-7; 8 bases are a match to TRBD1. V was pared by 0 bases and J by 0 bases, with 8 bases of the junction left unmatched. The CDR3 is made up of 17 amino acids. Germline-derived CDR1 and CDR2 are SGHKS and YYEKEE (reference sequence). The CDR3 loop is CASSLEGTGFYSYEQYF. Here the CDR3 DNA reads TGTGCCAGCAGCTTGGAAGGGACAGGATTCTACTCCTACGAGCAGTACTTC.

The chain couples TRBV3-1 (or the pseudogene TRBV3-2) to TRBJ2-7; 11 bases agree with TRBD2. Germline V gene data show CDR1 as LGHDT and CDR2 as YNNKEL (reference sequence). Germline trimming cut 3 bases from V and 5 bases from J; bases unmatched to any gene: 6. The CDR3 extends over 15 amino acids. CDR3 region: CASSHTSGSGHEQYF. The CDR3 DNA is TGTGCCAGCAGCCATACTAGCGGGAGTGGTCACGAGCAGTACTTC.

This clone showed up just once. This chain uses TRBV11-2 with TRBJ2-2; 11 bases agree with TRBD2. The V and J ends lost 5 bases and 7 bases, in that order; junction bases with no gene match: 9. CDR3 length: 16 amino acids. Per the germline V gene, CDR1 is SGHAT and CDR2 is FQNNGV. CDR3 sequence (DNA): TGTGCCAGCAGCCTCACACCGGGACTAGCGGTCGGGGAGCTGTTTTTT. Protein: CASSLTPGLAVGELFF.

This chain links TRBV4-2 with TRBJ1-6; the D gene is possibly TRBD1 (6 bases). CDR1 is LGHNA and CDR2 is YNFKEQ in the germline V gene. V lost 4 bases, J lost 5 bases, and 12 bases lay in between. The CDR3 has 15 residues. The CDR3 DNA reads TGTGCCAGCAGCCCGACAGGTGCCAATAATTCACCCCTCCACTTT. Its protein product is CASSPTGANNSPLHF.

This chain uses TRBV6-5 with TRBJ2-7; 10 nucleotides line up with TRBD2. The V and J ends lost 0 bases and 4 bases, in that order; junction bases with no gene match: 3. This CDR3 spans 15 amino acids. Germline V gene data show CDR1 as MNHEY and CDR2 as SVGAGI. CDR3 sequence: CASSYSGLAVYEQYF. The CDR3 bases are TGTGCCAGCAGTTACTCCGGACTAGCGGTTTACGAGCAGTACTTC.

This clone was detected only once. The V and J genes are TRBV6-1 and TRBJ1-2; 9 nucleotides match TRBD1. This CDR3 has 16 amino acids. CDR1 and CDR2 (germline): MNHNS, SASEGT. Unmatched junction bases numbered 7, after V lost 1 base and J lost 4 bases. The CDR3 sequence: CASSEGAGQGIYGYTF. The CDR3 DNA is TGTGCCAGCAGTGAAGGAGCGGGACAGGGCATCTATGGCTACACCTTC.

This clone was observed a few times. The chain has TRBV5-4 and TRBJ2-7; tentative D call: TRBD1 (5 bases). There are 14 residues in the CDR3. Germline lookup yields CDR1 SGHNT and CDR2 YYREEE (reference sequence). V shed 4 bases and J shed 5 bases, with 16 bases lying between them. Here the CDR3 DNA reads TGTGCCAGCAGCCCCCAGGGAAGGAAAGACGAGCAGTACGTC. This encodes CASSPQGRKDEQYV.

The chain combines TRBV20-1 with TRBJ1-4; D is unclear. Per germline, CDR1 DFQATT and CDR2 SNEGSKA (reference sequence). The CDR3 spans 11 residues. V lost 6 bases, J lost 12 bases, and 14 bases lay in between. The CDR3 protein is CSAFSLSELFF. In DNA, the CDR3 is TGCAGTGCCTTCTCCCTATCGGAACTGTTTTTT.

V gene TRBV13 combines with J gene TRBJ1-6; D remains ambiguous. The ends were cut back, 3 bases at V and 7 bases at J, with 4 bases in the middle. The CDR3 consists of 12 residues. Germline CDR1 PRHDT, CDR2 FYEKMQ (reference sequence). CDR3 residues: CASSLGNSPLHF. CDR3 coding DNA: TGTGCCAGCAGCTTGGGCAATTCACCCCTCCACTTT.

The chain has TRBV14 and TRBJ2-5; TRBD2 matches at 13 bases. Losses at the gene ends were 4 bases for V and 5 bases for J; bases not matched to a gene: 7. The CDR3 totals 16 residues. Per germline, CDR1 SGHDN and CDR2 FVKESK. CDR3 region: CASSRTSGSRHETQYF. CDR3 sequence (DNA): TGTGCCAGCAGCCGGACTAGCGGGAGTCGTCACGAGACCCAGTACTTC.

The V call is TRBV10-3, the J call TRBJ1-5; D remains ambiguous. The CDR3 extends over 14 amino acids. V gave up 5 bases and J gave up 5 bases, with 13 bases separating them. The germline gives CDR1 ENHRY, CDR2 SYGVKD. The CDR3 DNA sequence: TGTGCCATCAGTCAGGATAACGGGGATCAGCCCCAGCATTTT. The encoded protein is CAISQDNGDQPQHF.

This chain connects TRBV19 to TRBJ2-2; 9 bases map to TRBD2. From germline, CDR1 is LNHDA and CDR2 SQIVND (reference sequence). Trimming removed 10 bases from V and 8 bases from J; junction bases left unmatched: 14. The CDR3 runs to 15 residues. CDR3 protein: CAKGGTSPRQGELFF. The DNA for the CDR3 is TGTGCCAAGGGGGGGACTAGCCCTCGGCAGGGGGAGCTGTTTTTT.

DNA of the CDR3: TGTGCCAGCAGTTACGCCCTGGAGTCTCAGCCCCAGCATTTT. Residues: CASSYALESQPQHF. The chain links TRBV6-2 or TRBV6-3 to TRBJ1-5, with no clear D. With 2 bases removed from V and 6 bases from J, the gap between germline ends came to 11 bases. The CDR3 length is 14 residues. Per the germline V gene, CDR1 is MNHEY and CDR2 is SVGEGT.

The chain joins TRBV7-3 to TRBJ2-3, with D possibly being TRBD2 (5 bases). The germline V and J ends were trimmed by 5 bases and 1 base, with 13 bases remaining between them. The CDR3 loop spans 15 amino acids. Germline V gene sequence: CDR1 SGHTA, CDR2 FQGTGA. The chain's CDR3 is CASSPDSLGTDTQYF. As DNA, the CDR3 is TGTGCCAGCAGCCCGGACTCGCTGGGCACAGATACGCAGTATTTT.

This clone has only one observation. The chain has TRBV6-5 and TRBJ1-2; D ambiguous. V lost 0 bases to trimming and J lost 6 bases, with 8 bases between them. This CDR3 spans 13 amino acids. Germline V CDR1 and CDR2: MNHEY, SVGAGI. CDR3 nucleotides: TGTGCCAGCAGTTACTCGATCCAGAATGGCTACACCTTC. Protein: CASSYSIQNGYTF.

The chain joins TRBV5-4 to TRBJ2-1; 7 nucleotides line up with TRBD2. Per the germline V gene, CDR1 is SGHNT and CDR2 is YYREEE (reference sequence). This CDR3 region has 14 residues. J was trimmed by 7 bases and V by 4 bases; bases with no gene match: 8. This CDR3 is CASSREAEGNEQFF. The DNA of the CDR3 is TGTGCCAGCAGCCGGGAGGCCGAGGGGAATGAGCAGTTCTTC.

The V call is TRBV24-1, the J call TRBJ1-1, with D unresolved. Looked up from germline, CDR1 is KGHDR and CDR2 is SFDVKD. CDR3 length equals 12 residues. Between the trimmed V and J ends, which lost 2 bases and 4 bases, there was a span of 4 bases. The CDR3 bases are TGTGCCACCAGTGATTCTGGCACTGAAGCTTTCTTT. Translated: CATSDSGTEAFF.

The chain links TRBV6-1 to TRBJ1-6; D remains unclear. The CDR3 runs to 13 residues. CDR1 and CDR2 from the germline V gene are MNHNS and SASEGT. Trimming cost V 1 base and J 11 bases, with 9 bases left between them. The CDR3 is CASSEGADAPLHF. CDR3 bases: TGTGCCAGCAGTGAAGGGGCAGACGCACCCCTCCACTTT.

The gene calls are TRBV11-3 and TRBJ2-5, with TRBD2 identical over 12 bases. The CDR3 has 18 residues. V lost 0 bases and J lost 4; bases outside the gene matches: 9. CDR1 is SGHNT, CDR2 YENEEA, per germline. Here the CDR3 DNA reads TGTGCCAGCAGCTTAGAGTCTCTGCTAGCGGGGGGGCCAGAGACCCAGTACTTC. Its translation is CASSLESLLAGGPETQYF.

The V gene is TRBV19, the J gene TRBJ2-3, with 10 bases aligning to TRBD2. CDR1 and CDR2 (germline): LNHDA, SQIVND (reference sequence). The CDR3 has 17 amino acids. With V trimmed by 5 bases and J by 4 bases, 12 bases remained unmatched. The chain's CDR3 is CASSARTSGAGADTQYF. The CDR3, as DNA: TGTGCCAGTAGTGCAAGGACTAGCGGTGCTGGGGCAGATACGCAGTATTTT.

The chain recombines TRBV19 with TRBJ1-4; a possible D gene is TRBD1 (5 bases). V lost 5 bases to trimming and J lost 5 bases, with 15 bases between them. The CDR3 consists of 15 residues. Germline CDR1 LNHDA, CDR2 SQIVND (reference sequence). The CDR3 DNA follows: TGTGCCAGTAGTCTGGTCGGGACGAGGAATGAAAAACTGTTTTTT. It yields the protein CASSLVGTRNEKLFF.

The J gene is TRBJ1-1, the V gene TRBV4-2; the match to TRBD1 covers 10 bases. Trimming took 4 bases from V and 7 from J; bases not matched to a gene: 6. The CDR3 loop spans 14 amino acids. CDR1 and CDR2 (germline): LGHNA, YNFKEQ. The CDR3, as DNA: TGTGCCAGCAGCCCGGGACAGGGGAGCAGTGAAGCTTTCTTT. Protein product: CASSPGQGSSEAFF.